What follows are 17 T cell receptor beta chains derived from one specimen sequenced in a study of blood T cell repertoires in COVID-19. Profiling relied on immunoSEQ multiplex PCR, and the TCRdb table lists in-frame clones only, not all of them. This table holds about 300,000 clones, 80% to 90% found once. The sequenced sample was PBMCs or T cells enriched from blood (not recorded which). The origin of the receptors is a young man who had recovered from COVID-19.

Comments on this clone: Germline is not matched at one junction end, which may reflect a read error. V usage is TRBV5-1 and J usage is TRBJ2-7, with TRBD2 as a possible D gene (5 bases). CDR3 length: 13 amino acids. CDR1 is SGHRS and CDR2 is YFSETQ in the germline V gene. The CDR3 DNA follows: TGCGCCAGCACCTTGGGTCCTGCGGGCGAGCAGTACTTC. This sequence encodes CASTLGPAGEQYF. The complete variable domain, with remaining parts taken from reference TRBV5-1 and TRBJ2-7, reads KAGVTQTPRYLIKTRGQQVTLSCSPISGHRSVSWYQQTPGQGLQFLFEYFSETQRNKGNFPGRFSGRQFSNSRSEMNVSTLELGDSALYLCASTLGPAGEQYFGPGTRLTVT.

In its sample, this clone was seen once. The V call is TRBV11-2, the J call TRBJ1-3; TRBD1 agrees at 7 bases. CDR1 and CDR2 from the germline V gene are SGHAT and FQNNGV. The junction had 9 bases not matched to a gene; V was cut back by 5 bases and J by 2 bases. This CDR3 is 16 amino acids long. The CDR3 sequence is CASSHALGTAGNTIYF. The CDR3 DNA follows: TGTGCCAGCAGCCACGCCCTCGGGACAGCTGGAAACACCATATATTTT.

The chain employs TRBV3-1 (or the pseudogene TRBV3-2) and TRBJ1-1; weak D call: TRBD1 (5 bases). Trimming took off 0 bases at V and 5 bases at J, with 13 bases between the two ends. The length of the CDR3 is 15 residues. Germline V lookup: CDR1 LGHDT, CDR2 YNNKEL (reference sequence). The CDR3 region has the DNA TGTGCCAGCAGCCAAGATGGGGGGTCAAGTACTGAAGCTTTCTTT. Its protein is CASSQDGGSSTEAFF.

CDR3 DNA: TGCGCCAGCAGCCCGCTTGGGGCAGGGAACACCTATGGCTACACCTTC. This codes for CASSPLGAGNTYGYTF. The chain combines TRBV5-1 with TRBJ1-2, with D possibly matching TRBD1 (5 bases). Per germline, CDR1 SGHRS and CDR2 YFSETQ. Deletions cut 4 bases from V and 4 bases from J, with 20 bases between. The CDR3 is 16 amino acids.

The chain couples TRBV11-2 to TRBJ1-1, with D possibly matching TRBD1 (6 bases). There are 13 residues in the CDR3. Germline V gene sequence: CDR1 SGHAT, CDR2 FQNNGV. V lost 10 bases and J 4 bases, leaving 16 bases between the germline ends. The CDR3 spells CATNGGQSTEAFF. CDR3 nucleotides: TGTGCCACCAATGGGGGCCAGAGCACTGAAGCTTTCTTT.

The V and J genes are TRBV28 and TRBJ1-1, with 10 positions matching TRBD1. This CDR3 contains 15 residues. V gave up 5 bases and J gave up 7 bases; unmatched junction bases: 10. CDR1 is MDHEN, CDR2 SYDVKM, per germline. The DNA for the CDR3 is TGTGCCAGCAGTCGCCCCGGGACAGGGGAAGGTGAAGCTTTCTTT. Its protein product is CASSRPGTGEGEAFF.

The V and J genes are TRBV7-2 and TRBJ1-5, with D maybe TRBD1 (5 bases). CDR1 and CDR2 from the germline V gene are SGHTA and FQGNSA. The CDR3 extends over 17 amino acids. Trimming took off 5 bases at V and 5 bases at J, with 22 bases between the two ends. The CDR3 here is CASSPYPGRGGHQPQHF. Here the CDR3 DNA reads TGTGCCAGCAGCCCGTATCCCGGAAGGGGCGGACATCAGCCCCAGCATTTT.

The rearrangement joins TRBV7-9 to TRBJ2-1; TRBD2 matches 9 bases. Germline trimming cut 8 bases from V and 8 bases from J; bases unmatched to any gene: 4. This CDR3 has 12 residues. Per germline, CDR1 SEHNR and CDR2 FQNEAQ (reference sequence). The CDR3 sequence is CASWIAGDEQFF. The CDR3 DNA follows: TGTGCCAGCTGGATAGCGGGAGATGAGCAGTTCTTC.

This sequence joins TRBV2 and TRBJ2-2, with 7 bases fitting TRBD2. J lost 3 bases, V lost 4 bases, and 5 bases had no gene match. This CDR3 has 15 residues. Germline lookup yields CDR1 SNHLY and CDR2 FYNNEI. CDR3 region: CASSGSSGYTGELFF. The CDR3 DNA reads as TGTGCCAGCAGTGGTTCTAGCGGATACACCGGGGAGCTGTTTTTT.

Only a few counts were recorded for this clone. The chain employs TRBV18 and TRBJ1-2; D gene uncertain. V gave up 3 bases and J gave up 3 bases, with 11 bases separating them. The CDR3 is 14 residues long. Germline CDR1 is KGHSH and CDR2 is LQKENI. The chain's CDR3 is CASSPLQADYGYTF. The DNA for the CDR3 is TGTGCCAGCTCACCCCTGCAGGCTGACTATGGCTACACCTTC. Combining the CDR3 with reference TRBV18 and TRBJ1-2 gives the whole variable domain NAGVMQNPRHLVRRRGQEARLRCSPMKGHSHVYWYRQLPEEGLKFMVYLQKENIIDESGMPKERFSAEFPKEGPSILRIQQVVRGDSAAYFCASSPLQADYGYTFGSGTRLTVV.

The CDR3 DNA sequence: TGTGCCAGCAGCAGACAGGGAAGGGAAAAACTGTTTTTT. It is translated as CASSRQGREKLFF. The chain links TRBV6-5 to TRBJ1-4; 7 bases are a match to TRBD1. CDR3 length: 13 residues. With 6 bases clipped from V and 8 bases from J, the junction kept 6 bases outside the gene matches. Germline loops: CDR1 MNHEY, CDR2 SVGAGI.

The chain couples TRBV28 to TRBJ1-5, with TRBD1 matching 8 bases. Germline CDR1 and CDR2: MDHEN and SYDVKM. V dropped 7 bases and J dropped 7; count of bases not matched to a gene: 6. The CDR3 totals 13 residues. The CDR3 protein is CASIKWTGQPQHF. The CDR3 DNA sequence: TGTGCCAGCATTAAGTGGACAGGGCAGCCCCAGCATTTT. Drawing the rest from reference TRBV28 and TRBJ1-5, the complete variable domain is DVKVTQSSRYLVKRTGEKVFLECVQDMDHENMFWYRQDPGLGLRLIYFSYDVKMKEKGDIPEGYSVSREKKERFSLILESASTNQTSMYLCASIKWTGQPQHFGDGTRLSIL.

This clone was seen only a few times. The genes are TRBV4-1 and TRBJ1-2; D remains unclear. The CDR3 consists of 13 residues. CDR1 is MGHRA and CDR2 is YSYEKL in the germline V gene. Trimming cost V 5 bases and J 4 bases, with 11 bases left between them. The CDR3 region is CASSSTRVYGYTF. Written as DNA, the CDR3 is TGCGCCAGCAGCTCCACTCGTGTCTATGGCTACACCTTC.

CDR3 in amino acids: CASSELASGRTTDTQYF. The CDR3 DNA reads as TGTGCCAGCAGTGAATTGGCTAGCGGGAGGACCACAGATACGCAGTATTTT. The chain carries TRBV25-1 and TRBJ2-3, with TRBD2 matching over 11 bases. Germline lookup yields CDR1 MGHDK and CDR2 SYGVNS. The CDR3 spans 17 residues. The ends lost 1 base at V and 2 bases at J; junction bases unmatched: 5.

The V gene is TRBV3-1 (or the pseudogene TRBV3-2), the J gene TRBJ2-5; D is possibly TRBD2 (6 bases). The CDR3 runs 19 residues. Germline-derived CDR1 and CDR2 are LGHDT and YNNKEL (reference sequence). Trimming cost V 4 bases and J 4 bases, with 28 bases left between them. The CDR3 DNA reads as TGTGCCAGCAGCCGCAAGCTCCGGGACTGGGGGACCGGGGGAGAGACCCAGTACTTC. Translated: CASSRKLRDWGTGGETQYF.

V and J are TRBV30 and TRBJ2-7; 9 nucleotides agree with TRBD1. The CDR3 is 16 amino acids. The V and J ends lost 1 base and 0 bases, in that order; junction bases with no gene match: 7. Germline-derived CDR1 and CDR2 are GTSNPN and SVGIG (reference sequence). The CDR3 loop reads CAWSAMRDRASYEQYF. In DNA, the CDR3 is TGTGCCTGGAGTGCTATGAGGGACAGGGCCTCCTACGAGCAGTACTTC. The full variable domain, rest sourced from reference TRBV30 and TRBJ2-7, is SQTIHQWPATLVQPVGSPLSLECTVEGTSNPNLYWYRQAAGRGLQLLFYSVGIGQISSEVPQNLSASRPQDRQFILSSKKLLLSDSGFYLCAWSAMRDRASYEQYFGPGTRLTVT.

This chain joins TRBV6-5 and TRBJ1-5; D perhaps matches TRBD1 (6 bases). There are 12 residues in the CDR3. Germline values: CDR1 MNHEY, CDR2 SVGAGI. With 7 bases removed from V and 6 bases from J, the gap between germline ends came to 10 bases. This CDR3 is CASMGGLQPQHF. CDR3 coding DNA: TGTGCCAGCATGGGGGGGCTTCAGCCCCAGCATTTT.